This TCR beta chain comes out of a study of tumor-infiltrating lymphocytes in primary liver carcinoma. Turning to the study itself: The neoplasms were of stage T1-T3 N0M0, with dimensions of 4.2 to 10 cm across.

CDR3 length equals 12 residues. With 1 base removed from V and 9 bases from J, the gap between germline ends came to 10 bases. The roughly 19-32 mg bulk tissue piece was not sorted before simultaneous RNA and DNA extraction. Patients' primary liver carcinoma was surgically resected. On this clonotype itself: Its antigen remains unknown.

Production of TCR beta cDNA used 500 ng total RNA together with a constant-region primer. A slightly modified ARM-PCR protocol with three nested multiplex PCR rounds produced these TCR beta libraries. The first two PCR rounds, approximately 10 cycles each, used TRBV1-TRBV30 forward primers and a C-beta reverse primer. TCRdb fed the multiplex PCR reads into MiXCR, producing one record per CDR3 protein. The repertoire includes over 100,000 distinct CDR3 sequences, about two thirds of them detected once, and roughly 8.1% sits in the top ten. Study-level results: Significantly larger top-250-clone fractions were found in tumors than in blood (p = 0.039).

The V call is TRBV12-3 or TRBV12-4, the J call TRBJ2-7, with TRBD1 as a possible D gene (6 bases). The source is a woman aged 55-70 years with primary liver carcinoma and hepatitis B virus infection. The sample was tumor-adjacent normal liver tissue. The CDR3 sequence is CASSLVGGRQYF. In DNA, the CDR3 is TGTGCCAGCAGTTTAGTTGGGGGCAGGCAGTACTTC.